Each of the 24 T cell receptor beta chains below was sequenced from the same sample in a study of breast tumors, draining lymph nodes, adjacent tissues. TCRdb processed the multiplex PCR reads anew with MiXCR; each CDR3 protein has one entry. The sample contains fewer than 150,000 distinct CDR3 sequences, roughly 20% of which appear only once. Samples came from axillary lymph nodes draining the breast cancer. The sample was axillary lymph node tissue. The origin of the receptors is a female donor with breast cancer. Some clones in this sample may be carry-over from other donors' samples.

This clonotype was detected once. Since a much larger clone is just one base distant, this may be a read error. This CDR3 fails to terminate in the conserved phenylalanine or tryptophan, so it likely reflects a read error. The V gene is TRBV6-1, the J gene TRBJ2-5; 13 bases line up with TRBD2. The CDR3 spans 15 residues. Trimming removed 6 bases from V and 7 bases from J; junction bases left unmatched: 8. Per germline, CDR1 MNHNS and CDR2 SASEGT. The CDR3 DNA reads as TGTGCCAGCAGCCGGACTAGCGGGAGAGGGGTGACCCAGTACCTC. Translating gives CASSRTSGRGVTQYL.

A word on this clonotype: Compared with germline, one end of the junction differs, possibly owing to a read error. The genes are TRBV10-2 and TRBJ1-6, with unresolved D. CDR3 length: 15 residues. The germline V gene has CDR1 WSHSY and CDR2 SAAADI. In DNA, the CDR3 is TGCGCCAGCAGCCATTCGGGCAGGCGGAATTCACCCCTCCGCTTT. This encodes CASSHSGRRNSPLRF.

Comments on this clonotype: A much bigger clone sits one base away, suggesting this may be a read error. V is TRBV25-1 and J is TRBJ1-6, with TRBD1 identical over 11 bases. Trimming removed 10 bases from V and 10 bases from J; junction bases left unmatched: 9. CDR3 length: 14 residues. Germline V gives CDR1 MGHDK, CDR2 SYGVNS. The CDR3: CATQGQGVISPLHF. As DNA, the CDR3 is TGTGCCACCCAGGGACAGGGGGTAATATCACCCCTCCACTTT.

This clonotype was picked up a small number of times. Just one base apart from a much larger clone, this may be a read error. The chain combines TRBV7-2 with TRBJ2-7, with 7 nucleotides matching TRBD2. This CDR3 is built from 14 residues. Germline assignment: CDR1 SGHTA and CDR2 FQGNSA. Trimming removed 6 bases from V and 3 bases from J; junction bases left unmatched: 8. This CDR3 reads CASSLAGVVYEQYF. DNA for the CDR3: TGTGCCAGCAGTCTGGCGGGAGTTGTCTACGAGCAGTACTTC. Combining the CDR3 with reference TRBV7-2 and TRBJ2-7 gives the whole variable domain GAGVSQSPSNKVTEKGKDVELRCDPISGHTALYWYRQSLGQGLEFLIYFQGNSAPDKSGLPSDRFSAERTGGSVSTLTIQRTQQEDSAVYLCASSLAGVVYEQYFGPGTRLTVT.

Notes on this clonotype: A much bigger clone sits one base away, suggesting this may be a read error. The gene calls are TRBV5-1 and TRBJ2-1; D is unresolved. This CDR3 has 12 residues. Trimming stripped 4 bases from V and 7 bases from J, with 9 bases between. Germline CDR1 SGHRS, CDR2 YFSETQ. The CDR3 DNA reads TGCGCCAGCAGCCTGGTAGCTAATGAGCAGTTCTTC. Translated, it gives CASSLVANEQFF.

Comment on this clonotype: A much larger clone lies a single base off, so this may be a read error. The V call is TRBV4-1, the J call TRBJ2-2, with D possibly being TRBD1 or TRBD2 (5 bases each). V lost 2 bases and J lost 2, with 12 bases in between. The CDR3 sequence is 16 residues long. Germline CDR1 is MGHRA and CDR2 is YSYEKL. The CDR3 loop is CASSQQDGANTGELFF. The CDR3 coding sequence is TGCGCCAGCAGCCAACAGGACGGGGCCAACACCGGGGAGCTGTTTTTT.

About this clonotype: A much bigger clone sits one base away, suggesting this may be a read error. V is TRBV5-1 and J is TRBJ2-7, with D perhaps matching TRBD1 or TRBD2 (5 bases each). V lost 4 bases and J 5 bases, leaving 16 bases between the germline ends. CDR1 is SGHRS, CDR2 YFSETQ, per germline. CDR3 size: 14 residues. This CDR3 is CASSLGDETNEQYF. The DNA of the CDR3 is TGCGCCAGCAGCCTAGGGGACGAGACGAACGAGCAGTACTTC.

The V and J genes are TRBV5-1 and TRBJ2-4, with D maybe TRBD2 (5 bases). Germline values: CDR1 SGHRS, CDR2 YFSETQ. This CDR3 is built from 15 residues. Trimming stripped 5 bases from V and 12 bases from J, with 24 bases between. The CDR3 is CASRPDPLGTFSQYF. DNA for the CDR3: TGCGCCAGCAGGCCAGACCCACTAGGAACATTCTCTCAGTACTTC.

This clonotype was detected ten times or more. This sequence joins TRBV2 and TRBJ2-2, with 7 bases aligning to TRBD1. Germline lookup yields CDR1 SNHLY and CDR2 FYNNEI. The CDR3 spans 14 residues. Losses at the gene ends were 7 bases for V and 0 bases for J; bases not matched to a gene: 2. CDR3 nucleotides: TGTGCCAGCAAGGGACAGCCGAACACCGGGGAGCTGTTTTTT. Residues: CASKGQPNTGELFF.

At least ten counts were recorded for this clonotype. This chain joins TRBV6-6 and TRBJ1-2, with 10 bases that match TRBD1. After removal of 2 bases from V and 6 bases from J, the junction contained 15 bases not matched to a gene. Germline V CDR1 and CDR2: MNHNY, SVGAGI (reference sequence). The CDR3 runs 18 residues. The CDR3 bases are TGTGCCAGCAGTTACCCCCCGGAGCGAGACAGGGGGCAAAATGGCTACACCTTC. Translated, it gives CASSYPPERDRGQNGYTF.

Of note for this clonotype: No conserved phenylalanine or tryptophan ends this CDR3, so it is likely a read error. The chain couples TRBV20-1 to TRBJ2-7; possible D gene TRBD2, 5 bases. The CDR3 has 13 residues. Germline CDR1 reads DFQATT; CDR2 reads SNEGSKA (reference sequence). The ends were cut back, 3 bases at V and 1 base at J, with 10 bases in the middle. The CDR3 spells CSASDGLSYEQYL. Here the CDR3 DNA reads TGCAGTGCTAGTGACGGACTTTCCTACGAGCAGTACCTC.

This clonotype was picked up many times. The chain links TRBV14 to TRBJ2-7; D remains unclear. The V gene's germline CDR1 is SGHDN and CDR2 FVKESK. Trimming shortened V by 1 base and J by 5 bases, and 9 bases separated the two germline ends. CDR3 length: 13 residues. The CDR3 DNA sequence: TGTGCCAGCAGCCAAGCCCGGTCCAACGAGCAGTACTTC. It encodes CASSQARSNEQYF.

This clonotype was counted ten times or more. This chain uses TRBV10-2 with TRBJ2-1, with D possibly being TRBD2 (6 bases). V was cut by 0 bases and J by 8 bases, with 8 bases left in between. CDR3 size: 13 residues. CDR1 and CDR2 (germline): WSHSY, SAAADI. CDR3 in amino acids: CASSESSGDEQFF. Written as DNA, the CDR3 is TGCGCCAGCAGTGAGTCTTCGGGAGATGAGCAGTTCTTC.

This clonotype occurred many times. The CDR3 region is CATSDLSRGTGELFF. In DNA form, the CDR3 reads TGTGCCACCAGTGATTTGAGCAGGGGCACCGGGGAGCTGTTTTTT. The chain couples TRBV24-1 to TRBJ2-2; perhaps TRBD1 as D (6 bases). The CDR3 extends over 15 amino acids. V was cut by 0 bases and J by 4 bases, with 8 bases left in between. Germline CDR1 is KGHDR and CDR2 is SFDVKD.

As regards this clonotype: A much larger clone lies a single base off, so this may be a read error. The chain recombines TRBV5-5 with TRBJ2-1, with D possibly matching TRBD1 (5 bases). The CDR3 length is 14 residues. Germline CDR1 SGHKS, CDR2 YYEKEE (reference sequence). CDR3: CASESTGSYNGQFF. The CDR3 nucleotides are TGTGCCAGCGAAAGTACAGGCTCCTACAATGGGCAGTTCTTC.

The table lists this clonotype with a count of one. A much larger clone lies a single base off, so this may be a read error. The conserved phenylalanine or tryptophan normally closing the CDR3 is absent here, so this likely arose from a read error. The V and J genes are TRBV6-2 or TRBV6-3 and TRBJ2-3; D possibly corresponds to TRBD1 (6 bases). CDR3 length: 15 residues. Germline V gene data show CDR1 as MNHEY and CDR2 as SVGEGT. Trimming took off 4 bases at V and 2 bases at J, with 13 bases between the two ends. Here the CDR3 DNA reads TGTGCCAGCAGTTTCCGGACAGCCTACACAGATACGCAGTATCTT. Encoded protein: CASSFRTAYTDTQYL.

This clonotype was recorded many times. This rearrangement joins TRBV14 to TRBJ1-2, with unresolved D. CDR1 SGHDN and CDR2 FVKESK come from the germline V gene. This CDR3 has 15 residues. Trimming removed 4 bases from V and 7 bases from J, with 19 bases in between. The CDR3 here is CASSPQRGYYGGYTF. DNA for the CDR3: TGTGCCAGCAGCCCTCAGAGAGGGTATTATGGTGGCTACACCTTC.

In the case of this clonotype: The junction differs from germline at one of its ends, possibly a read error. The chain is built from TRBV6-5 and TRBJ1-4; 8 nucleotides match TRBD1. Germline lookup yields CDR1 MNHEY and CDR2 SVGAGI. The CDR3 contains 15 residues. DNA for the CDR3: TGTGCCAGCAGTGATCCGCGACAGGGGACTGAAAAATTGTTTTTT. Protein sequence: CASSDPRQGTEKLFF.

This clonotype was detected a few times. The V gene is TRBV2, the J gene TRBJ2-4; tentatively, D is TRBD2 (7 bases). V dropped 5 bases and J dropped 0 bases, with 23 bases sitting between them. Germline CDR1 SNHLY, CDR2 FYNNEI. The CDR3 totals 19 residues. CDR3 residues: CASSTAQGRGLIAKNIQYF. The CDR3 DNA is TGTGCCAGCAGTACCGCACAAGGGAGGGGGTTAATAGCCAAAAACATTCAGTACTTC.

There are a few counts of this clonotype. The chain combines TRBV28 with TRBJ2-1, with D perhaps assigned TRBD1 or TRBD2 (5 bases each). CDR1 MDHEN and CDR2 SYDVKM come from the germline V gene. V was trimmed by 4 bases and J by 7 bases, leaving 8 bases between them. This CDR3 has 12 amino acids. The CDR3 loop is CASSSGRNEQFF. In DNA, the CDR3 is TGTGCCAGCAGTTCGGGACGGAATGAGCAGTTCTTC.

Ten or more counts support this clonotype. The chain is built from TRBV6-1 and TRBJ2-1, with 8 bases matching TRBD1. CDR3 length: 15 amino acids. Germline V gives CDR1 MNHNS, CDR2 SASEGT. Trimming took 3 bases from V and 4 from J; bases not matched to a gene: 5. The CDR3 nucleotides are TGTGCCAGCAGTGAGGACAGGGATTTGTACAATGAGCAGTTCTTC. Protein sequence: CASSEDRDLYNEQFF.

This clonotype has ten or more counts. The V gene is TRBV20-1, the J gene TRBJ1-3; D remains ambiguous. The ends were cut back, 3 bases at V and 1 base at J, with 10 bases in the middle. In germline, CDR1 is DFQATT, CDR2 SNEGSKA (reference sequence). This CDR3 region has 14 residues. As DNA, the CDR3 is TGCAGTGCTAGGGGTCTCGGTTCTGGAAACACCATATATTTT. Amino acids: CSARGLGSGNTIYF.

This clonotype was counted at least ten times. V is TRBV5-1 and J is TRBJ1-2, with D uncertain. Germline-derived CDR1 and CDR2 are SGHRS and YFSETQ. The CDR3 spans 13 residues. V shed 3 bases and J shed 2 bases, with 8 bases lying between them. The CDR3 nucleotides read TGCGCCAGCAGCTCCGAGGGCAACTATGGCTACACCTTC. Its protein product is CASSSEGNYGYTF.

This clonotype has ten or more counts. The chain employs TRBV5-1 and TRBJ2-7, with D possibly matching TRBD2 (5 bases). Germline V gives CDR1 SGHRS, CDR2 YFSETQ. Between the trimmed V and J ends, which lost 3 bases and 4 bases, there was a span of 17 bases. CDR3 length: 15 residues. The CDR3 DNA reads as TGCGCCAGCAGCTATGGCTTTAGGGAGTCATACGAGCAGTACTTC. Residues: CASSYGFRESYEQYF.